A selection of T cell receptor beta chains follows, all from one sample in a study of T cells in Graves' hyperthyroidism and ophthalmopathy. TCRdb used MiXCR to reprocess the multiplex PCR reads, holding one entry per CDR3 protein. The table includes about 130,000 distinct CDR3 sequences, about 20% detected once. Input material: blood. All receptors come from a woman between 45 and 60 years old with Graves' hyperthyroidism that later progressed to Graves' ophthalmopathy. Both conserved end residues are part of each CDR3. D genes are given only for firm matches. Only some rows state a clone size, as once, few, many or a class for expanded clones.

CDR3 DNA: TGTGCCAGCAGTTACCCAAACACCGGGGAGCTGTTTTTT; CDR3 protein: CASSYPNTGELFF; V gene: TRBV6-5; D gene: .; J gene: TRBJ2-2; clone size: .
CDR3 DNA: TGTGCCAGCAGCTTAGCGGACCGGAACACTGAAGCTTTCTTT; CDR3 protein: CASSLADRNTEAFF; V gene: TRBV7-9; D gene: .; J gene: TRBJ1-1; clone size: .
CDR3 DNA: TGTGCCAGCAGCTTAGGCGCGGGAATGAACACTGAAGCTTTCTTT; CDR3 protein: CASSLGAGMNTEAFF; V gene: TRBV11-2; D gene: .; J gene: TRBJ1-1; clone size: once
CDR3 DNA: TGTGCCAGCAGTTACGATCCCGGGAGCTCCTACGAGCAGTACTTC; CDR3 protein: CASSYDPGSSYEQYF; V gene: TRBV6-9; D gene: .; J gene: TRBJ2-7; clone size: .
CDR3 DNA: TGCAGTGCTATACGGCAGGGTAGTTTCCTCGAGCAGTACTTC; CDR3 protein: CSAIRQGSFLEQYF; V gene: TRBV20-1; D gene: .; J gene: TRBJ2-7; clone size: many
CDR3 DNA: TGCGCCAGCAGCGGACTAGCTTGGGAGACCCAGTACTTC; CDR3 protein: CASSGLAWETQYF; V gene: TRBV4-1; D gene: TRBD2; J gene: TRBJ2-5; clone size: .
CDR3 DNA: TGCGCCAGCAGCCAAGTTGGGACCGGGGAGCTGTTTTTT; CDR3 protein: CASSQVGTGELFF; V gene: TRBV4-1; D gene: .; J gene: TRBJ2-2; clone size: few
CDR3 DNA: TGTGCCAGCAGTTCCCCGACAGGGGGAGCAACTAATGAAAAACTGTTTTTT; CDR3 protein: CASSSPTGGATNEKLFF; V gene: TRBV28; D gene: TRBD1; J gene: TRBJ1-4; clone size: .
CDR3 DNA: TGTGCCAGCAGTAGATGGGACGGTACCGCACCTAACTATGGCTACACCTTC; CDR3 protein: CASSRWDGTAPNYGYTF; V gene: TRBV12-3/TRBV12-4; D gene: .; J gene: TRBJ1-2; clone size: many
CDR3 DNA: TGTGCCAGCAGCTTCTCTCTGGGGCTAGAGGCGCAGTACTTC; CDR3 protein: CASSFSLGLEAQYF; V gene: TRBV7-9; D gene: .; J gene: TRBJ2-7; clone size: many
CDR3 DNA: TGTGCCAGCAGCCAAGAATCCGTCCGACAGGGGGTTGTTCTTGGTGAAGCTTTCTTT; CDR3 protein: CASSQESVRQGVVLGEAFF; V gene: TRBV4-2; D gene: TRBD1; J gene: TRBJ1-1; clone size: many
CDR3 DNA: TGCGCCAGCAGCCCCACAGGGGGAAGGGGCTACACCTTC; CDR3 protein: CASSPTGGRGYTF; V gene: TRBV5-1; D gene: TRBD1; J gene: TRBJ1-2; clone size: many
CDR3 DNA: TGTGCCAGCAGAGAACAAGGGGCGGGAATATCCGAGCAGTACTTC; CDR3 protein: CASREQGAGISEQYF; V gene: TRBV2; D gene: .; J gene: TRBJ2-7; clone size: .
CDR3 DNA: TGTGCCAGCAGCCAGGCTAGCGGGAGGCCGTCAGATACGCAGTATTTT; CDR3 protein: CASSQASGRPSDTQYF; V gene: TRBV7-9; D gene: TRBD2; J gene: TRBJ2-3; clone size: few